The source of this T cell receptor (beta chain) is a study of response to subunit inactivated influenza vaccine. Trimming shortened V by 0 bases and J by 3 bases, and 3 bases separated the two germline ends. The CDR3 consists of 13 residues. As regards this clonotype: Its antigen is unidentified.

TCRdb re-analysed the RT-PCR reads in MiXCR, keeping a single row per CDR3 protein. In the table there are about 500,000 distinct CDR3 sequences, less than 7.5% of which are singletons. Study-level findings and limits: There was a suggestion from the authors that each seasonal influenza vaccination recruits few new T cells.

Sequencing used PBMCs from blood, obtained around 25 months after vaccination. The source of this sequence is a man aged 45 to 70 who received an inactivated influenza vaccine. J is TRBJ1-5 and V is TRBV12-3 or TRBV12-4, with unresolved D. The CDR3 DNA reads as TGTGCCAGCAGTTTAGCCTTCAATCAGCCCCAGCATTTT. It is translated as CASSLAFNQPQHF.